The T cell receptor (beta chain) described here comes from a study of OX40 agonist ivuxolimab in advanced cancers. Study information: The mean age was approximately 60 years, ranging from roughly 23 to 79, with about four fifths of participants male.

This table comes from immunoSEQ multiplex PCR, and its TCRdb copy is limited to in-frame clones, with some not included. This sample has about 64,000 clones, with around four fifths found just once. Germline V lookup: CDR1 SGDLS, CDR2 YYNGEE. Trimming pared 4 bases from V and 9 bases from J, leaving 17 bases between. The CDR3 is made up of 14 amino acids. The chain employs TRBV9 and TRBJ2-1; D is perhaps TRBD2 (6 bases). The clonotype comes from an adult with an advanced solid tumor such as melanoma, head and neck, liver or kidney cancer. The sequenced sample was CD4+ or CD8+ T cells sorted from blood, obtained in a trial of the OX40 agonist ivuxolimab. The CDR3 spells CASSKDLLGGEQFF. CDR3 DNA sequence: TGTGCCAGCAGCAAAGACCTATTGGGGGGTGAGCAGTTCTTC.